Following are 20 T cell receptor beta chains from one sample sequenced in a study of Ad26.COV2.S vaccination and SARS-CoV-2 variants. The data were produced by immunoSEQ multiplex PCR, yet TCRdb's version contains in-frame clones alone and is incomplete. The data contain fewer than 800,000 clones, 80% to 90% of them singletons. Indicated treatment: 19 received Ad26.COV2.S at low or high dose, single or two shots; 5 received placebo; per-sample allocation not given. The samples date from day 63 after the first vaccine or placebo injection. Material: peripheral blood, obtained in a trial of Ad26.COV2.S vaccine versus placebo. These receptors all come from a person aged 18-65 years who received the Ad26.COV2.S COVID-19 vaccine or a placebo.

The V and J genes are TRBV15 and TRBJ2-3, with D perhaps matching TRBD1 (5 bases). Trimming took 1 base from V and 3 from J, leaving 11 bases between them. Germline V gene sequence: CDR1 LNHNV, CDR2 YYDKDF (reference sequence). The CDR3 consists of 15 residues. This CDR3 is CATSRAGPGTDTQYF. DNA for the CDR3: TGTGCCACCAGCAGAGCGGGCCCAGGGACAGATACGCAGTATTTT. Filled out from reference TRBV15 and TRBJ2-3, the complete variable domain reads DAMVIQNPRYQVTQFGKPVTLSCSQTLNHNVMYWYQQKSSQAPKLLFHYYDKDFNNEADTPDNFQSRRPNTSFCFLDIRSPGLGDTAMYLCATSRAGPGTDTQYFGPGTRLTVL.

This clone came up once. This chain connects TRBV9 to TRBJ1-1, with TRBD1 identical over 8 bases. The J segment lost 1 base and the V segment lost 3 bases, leaving 5 bases of the junction unmatched. This CDR3 is built from 15 residues. The germline V gene has CDR1 SGDLS and CDR2 YYNGEE. CDR3 coding DNA: TGTGCCAGCAGCGGCTATGGACAGGGGAACACTGAAGCTTTCTTT. It translates to CASSGYGQGNTEAFF.

The chain is built from TRBV7-8 and TRBJ1-5, with 8 nucleotides matching TRBD1. Germline V gene data show CDR1 as SGHVS and CDR2 as FQNEAQ. The CDR3 consists of 17 residues. J lost 0 bases, V lost 1 base, and 5 bases had no gene match. CDR3 amino acids: CASSLGYRGDSNQPQHF. In nucleotides, the CDR3 is TGTGCCAGCAGCTTAGGCTACAGGGGGGATAGCAATCAGCCCCAGCATTTT.

The chain carries TRBV6-2 or TRBV6-3 and TRBJ1-2; D may be TRBD1 (6 bases). The CDR3 length is 15 residues. Germline CDR1 reads MNHEY; CDR2 reads SVGEGT. The V gene lost 5 bases and the J gene lost 4 bases, with 17 bases spanning the gap. The CDR3 coding sequence is TGTGCCAGCAGTCAATACACGCAGGGGACCTATGGCTACACCTTC. Residues: CASSQYTQGTYGYTF.

The chain has TRBV19 and TRBJ2-7; 7 bases fit TRBD2. V was pared by 5 bases and J by 5 bases, with 12 bases of the junction left unmatched. The germline V gene encodes CDR1 LNHDA and CDR2 SQIVND (reference sequence). The CDR3 has 15 residues. This CDR3 reads CASSPRETSLDEQYF. In DNA, the CDR3 is TGTGCCAGTAGTCCGAGGGAGACTAGCCTCGACGAGCAGTACTTC.

The gene calls are TRBV6-5 and TRBJ1-6, with D perhaps matching TRBD1 (5 bases). This CDR3 comprises 15 residues. CDR1 MNHEY and CDR2 SVGAGI come from the germline V gene. V was shortened by 0 bases and J by 9 bases, with 12 bases between the two germline ends. The CDR3 DNA reads TGTGCCAGCAGTTACTCTCAGGGCTCTAGTTCACCCCTCCACTTT. This sequence encodes CASSYSQGSSSPLHF.

The chain joins TRBV7-9 to TRBJ2-5; 8 bases fit TRBD1. Germline values: CDR1 SEHNR, CDR2 FQNEAQ (reference sequence). The CDR3 loop spans 14 amino acids. V gave up 4 bases and J gave up 5 bases; unmatched junction bases: 6. CDR3 region: CASSSQGARETQYF. CDR3 in DNA: TGTGCCAGCAGCTCCCAGGGGGCCCGCGAGACCCAGTACTTC. Full variable domain (remainder filled in from reference TRBV7-9 and TRBJ2-5): DTGVSQNPRHKITKRGQNVTFRCDPISEHNRLYWYRQTLGQGPEFLTYFQNEAQLEKSRLLSDRFSAERPKGSFSTLEIQRTEQGDSAMYLCASSSQGARETQYFGPGTRLLVL.

The chain employs TRBV5-4 and TRBJ1-2; 8 bases match TRBD1. V lost 2 bases and J lost 8; bases outside the gene matches: 5. Germline-derived CDR1 and CDR2 are SGHNT and YYREEE (reference sequence). The CDR3 contains 13 residues. The CDR3 here is CASSFDRGDGYTF. CDR3 sequence (DNA): TGTGCCAGCAGCTTCGACAGGGGAGACGGCTACACCTTC.

The chain couples TRBV2 to TRBJ2-1; D possibly uses TRBD1 or TRBD2 (6 bases each). The CDR3 sequence is 14 residues long. CDR1 is SNHLY, CDR2 FYNNEI, per germline. Trimming left V 1 base short and J 9 bases short, with 13 bases between. The CDR3, as DNA: TGTGCCAGCAGTGAAGAGAGGGGGGTGGGTGAGCAGTTCTTC. This sequence encodes CASSEERGVGEQFF. The full variable domain, with the rest looked up from reference TRBV2 and TRBJ2-1, is EPEVTQTPSHQVTQMGQEVILRCVPISNHLYFYWYRQILGQKVEFLVSFYNNEISEKSEIFDDQFSVERPDGSNFTLKIRSTKLEDSAMYFCASSEERGVGEQFFGPGTRLTVL.

J is TRBJ2-7 and V is TRBV3-1 (or the pseudogene TRBV3-2), with 7 bases lining up with TRBD1. J was trimmed by 3 bases and V by 1 base; bases with no gene match: 6. CDR1 is LGHDT, CDR2 YNNKEL, per germline (reference sequence). This CDR3 spans 15 amino acids. CDR3 in amino acids: CASSQATGVGYEQYF. The CDR3 DNA follows: TGTGCCAGCAGCCAAGCTACAGGGGTGGGCTACGAGCAGTACTTC.

This clone is a singleton in its sample. This chain links TRBV28 with TRBJ1-6; D is undetermined. This CDR3 has 13 amino acids. Germline values: CDR1 MDHEN, CDR2 SYDVKM. Trimming removed 6 bases from V and 0 bases from J, with 3 bases in between. The CDR3 DNA reads as TGTGCCAGCAGAATCTCCTATAATTCACCCCTCCACTTT. Amino acids: CASRISYNSPLHF.

The chain combines TRBV10-1 with TRBJ2-1; tentative D call: TRBD1 (7 bases). This CDR3 comprises 15 residues. The V and J ends lost 4 bases and 4 bases respectively, with 14 bases between them. Germline assignment: CDR1 WNHNN and CDR2 SYGVQD (reference sequence). The CDR3 region is CASSAGTAGYNEQFF. The CDR3 region has the DNA TGCGCCAGCAGTGCCGGGACAGCGGGTTACAATGAGCAGTTCTTC.

This rearrangement joins TRBV12-3 or TRBV12-4 to TRBJ1-1, with 7 nucleotides matching TRBD1. V shed 6 bases, J shed 5 bases, and the junction held 6 bases outside the gene matches. The CDR3 runs to 13 residues. CDR3 bases: TGTGCCAGCAGCCGAAGACAGGGAACTGAAGCTTTCTTT. Protein product: CASSRRQGTEAFF.

This chain joins TRBV5-1 and TRBJ2-1, with TRBD1 matching 9 bases. Looked up from germline, CDR1 is SGHRS and CDR2 is YFSETQ. CDR3 size: 15 residues. The junction had 7 bases not matched to a gene; V was cut back by 4 bases and J by 5 bases. CDR3 protein: CASSPAGTGHNEQFF. CDR3 DNA: TGCGCCAGCAGCCCAGCCGGGACAGGGCACAATGAGCAGTTCTTC.

There are a few counts of this clone. This rearrangement joins TRBV6-4 to TRBJ2-3; possible D gene TRBD2, 6 bases. Germline CDR1 reads MRHNA; CDR2 reads SNTAGT. The CDR3 contains 15 residues. The V gene lost 3 bases and the J gene lost 0 bases, with 10 bases spanning the gap. The CDR3 loop is CASSEGSGSTDTQYF. In DNA form, the CDR3 reads TGTGCCAGCAGTGAGGGGAGCGGGAGCACAGATACGCAGTATTTT.

This CDR3 reads CASSITTALNTGELFF. In nucleotides, the CDR3 is TGTGCCAGTAGTATTACTACAGCTCTTAACACCGGGGAGCTGTTTTTT. The chain is built from TRBV19 and TRBJ2-2; D is ambiguous. V was clipped by 3 bases and J by 2 bases, with 13 bases between them. The germline V gene has CDR1 LNHDA and CDR2 SQIVND (reference sequence). CDR3 length equals 16 residues.

The CDR3 loop is CAISDSATNEKLFF. Here the CDR3 DNA reads TGTGCCATCAGTGACAGCGCAACTAATGAAAAACTGTTTTTT. The chain is built from TRBV10-3 and TRBJ1-4; D is unresolved. The germline V and J ends were trimmed by 3 bases and 0 bases, with 5 bases remaining between them. The CDR3 sequence is 14 residues long. Germline V gene lookup returns CDR1 ENHRY and CDR2 SYGVKD.

V and J are TRBV6-5 and TRBJ1-5; 10 bases are a match to TRBD1. The junction had 8 bases not matched to a gene; V was cut back by 6 bases and J by 6 bases. Germline loops: CDR1 MNHEY, CDR2 SVGAGI. The CDR3 runs 15 residues. CDR3 sequence: CASSSGQGLSQPQHF. The DNA of the CDR3 is TGTGCCAGCAGCTCGGGACAGGGGTTGAGTCAGCCCCAGCATTTT.

V gene TRBV18 combines with J gene TRBJ2-6, with 8 bases matching TRBD2. Looked up from germline, CDR1 is KGHSH and CDR2 is LQKENI. The CDR3 has 17 residues. With V trimmed by 6 bases and J by 0 bases, 7 bases remained unmatched. CDR3: CASSGGGSYSGANVLTF. DNA for the CDR3: TGTGCCAGCTCCGGGGGGGGATCCTACTCTGGGGCCAACGTCCTGACTTTC.

The V call is TRBV7-8, the J call TRBJ1-5, with TRBD1 identical over 9 bases. The germline V gene has CDR1 SGHVS and CDR2 FQNEAQ. CDR3 length: 16 residues. V lost 5 bases, J lost 5 bases, and 10 bases stayed unmatched. The CDR3 loop is CASSNSGQGNYQPQHF. The CDR3 nucleotides are TGTGCCAGCAGCAATTCGGGACAGGGAAATTATCAGCCCCAGCATTTT.